The source of this T cell receptor delta chain is a study of delta chains in infants with herpesvirus infections. Study-level findings and limits: Caveat: small sample size and no race- or environment-matched controls.

As regards this clone: Antigen unknown. The protein recorded in TCRdb matches a much larger clone and deviates from this DNA's translation at residue 9, suggesting a read error; the protein here is obtained by translating the DNA.

Gamma-chain- and delta-chain-specific primers converted PBMC RNA into TCR cDNA. TCRdb reanalysed the RT-PCR reads via CATT. The profile shows about 220 delta-chain clones, around 12% of them singletons. This receptor was taken from a human donor who was a Ugandan infant, either HIV-exposed or HIV-unexposed (not recorded which). Sample: peripheral blood, taken at time point 1 of longitudinal follow-up.

CDR3 region: CACDILGDMYTDKLIF. The CDR3 nucleotides read TGTGCCTGTGACATACTGGGGGATATGTACACCGATAAACTCATCTTT. V gene TRDV2 combines with J gene TRDJ1; 11 bases align to TRDD3. Trimming cost V 2 bases and J 0 bases; bases outside gene matches: 4. CDR1 GEAIGNYY and CDR2 EKD come from the germline V gene. This CDR3 comprises 16 residues.